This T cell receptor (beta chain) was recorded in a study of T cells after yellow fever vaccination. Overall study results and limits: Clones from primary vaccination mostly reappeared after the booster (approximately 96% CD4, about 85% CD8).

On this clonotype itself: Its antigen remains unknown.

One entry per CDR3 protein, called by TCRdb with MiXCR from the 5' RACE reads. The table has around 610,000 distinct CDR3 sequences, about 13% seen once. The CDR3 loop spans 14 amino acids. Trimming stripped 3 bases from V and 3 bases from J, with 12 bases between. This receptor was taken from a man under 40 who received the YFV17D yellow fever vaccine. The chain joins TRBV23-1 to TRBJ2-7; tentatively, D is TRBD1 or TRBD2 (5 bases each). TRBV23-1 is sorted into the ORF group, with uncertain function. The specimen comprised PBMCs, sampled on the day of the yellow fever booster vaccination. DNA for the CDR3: TGCGCCAGCAGTCACCTTGAGGGGTTCTACGAGCAGTACTTC. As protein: CASSHLEGFYEQYF.